One and the same sample provided the 18 T cell receptor beta chains below, sequenced in a study of cytomegalovirus exposure and HLA in healthy donors. Both 60 Vbeta primers and 13 Jbeta primers went into the PCR. Here immunoSEQ multiplex PCR was the method, and the copy in TCRdb shows in-frame clones only, minus some. The sample yields 150,000 to 200,000 clones, about 81% seen once. The sample consisted of PBMCs. The source is a woman younger than 30 in good health and CMV-seronegative.

This chain links TRBV6-1 with TRBJ1-6; weak D call: TRBD1 (5 bases). CDR3 length: 17 residues. The germline V and J ends were trimmed by 1 base and 5 bases, with 15 bases remaining between them. CDR1 MNHNS and CDR2 SASEGT come from the germline V gene. The CDR3 sequence: CASSEGGWGGDNSPLHF. The DNA of the CDR3 is TGTGCCAGCAGTGAAGGGGGTTGGGGGGGTGATAATTCACCCCTCCACTTT.

This chain uses TRBV19 with TRBJ2-2; TRBD1 aligns across 7 bases. This CDR3 spans 18 amino acids. J lost 0 bases, V lost 3 bases, and 10 bases had no gene match. Germline values: CDR1 LNHDA, CDR2 SQIVND (reference sequence). The CDR3 nucleotides read TGTGCCAGTAGTATTCATCCGGGACAGCCCGCGAACACCGGGGAGCTGTTTTTT. It translates to CASSIHPGQPANTGELFF.

The chain employs TRBV5-1 and TRBJ1-1; D is unclear. Germline CDR1 reads SGHRS; CDR2 reads YFSETQ. This CDR3 region has 14 residues. The V gene lost 0 bases and the J gene lost 4 bases, with 10 bases spanning the gap. The CDR3 region has the DNA TGCGCCAGCAGCTTGGACGCAGGTCGCACTGAAGCTTTCTTT. It codes for CASSLDAGRTEAFF.

This sequence joins TRBV28 and TRBJ2-7; 10 bases match TRBD1. The CDR3 totals 17 residues. V was clipped by 3 bases and J by 4 bases; unmatched bases: 12. The V gene's germline CDR1 is MDHEN and CDR2 SYDVKM. Here the CDR3 DNA reads TGTGCCAGCAGTTTGACCCCCGGGACAGGGGACTTATACGAGCAGTACTTC. Its translation: CASSLTPGTGDLYEQYF.

This clone has only a few counts. The sample contains more than one DNA sequence encoding this CDR3. For the CDR3, the DNA is TGTGCCAGCAGCTCAGCCGGGACAGGGAATTCACCCCTCCACTTT. Encoded protein: CASSSAGTGNSPLHF. This chain connects TRBV6-5 to TRBJ1-6; 9 nucleotides line up with TRBD1. The CDR3 covers 15 residues. Looked up from germline, CDR1 is MNHEY and CDR2 is SVGAGI. Losses at the gene ends were 6 bases for V and 7 bases for J; bases not matched to a gene: 7.

This chain connects TRBV7-2 to TRBJ1-3, with D perhaps matching TRBD1 (6 bases). The germline V gene encodes CDR1 SGHTA and CDR2 FQGNSA. V was shortened by 1 base and J by 0 bases, with 16 bases between the two germline ends. The CDR3 runs to 18 residues. The CDR3 sequence is CASSLVLDSDSSGNTIYF. In DNA, the CDR3 is TGTGCCAGCAGCTTAGTTTTAGATTCGGACAGCTCTGGAAACACCATATATTTT.

The genes are TRBV7-2 and TRBJ2-7; TRBD1 might be the D (6 bases). The germline CDR1 and CDR2 sequences are SGHTA and FQGNSA. V lost 0 bases and J 5 bases, leaving 14 bases between the germline ends. CDR3 length equals 15 residues. DNA for the CDR3: TGTGCCAGCAGCTTAGCGTTGACAGGTGACCACGAGCAGTACTTC. This sequence encodes CASSLALTGDHEQYF.

V and J are TRBV6-5 and TRBJ2-7; weak D call: TRBD2 (6 bases). This CDR3 has 16 amino acids. CDR1 is MNHEY and CDR2 is SVGAGI in the germline V gene. Trimming shortened V by 0 bases and J by 2 bases, and 14 bases separated the two germline ends. The DNA for the CDR3 is TGTGCCAGCAGTTACTCGACGGCGGGAAGTACCTACGAGCAGTACTTC. The encoded protein is CASSYSTAGSTYEQYF.

The rearrangement uses TRBV7-2 and TRBJ2-4; possible D gene TRBD1, 6 bases. CDR1 and CDR2 (germline): SGHTA, FQGNSA. Deletions cut 5 bases from V and 10 bases from J, with 21 bases between. The CDR3 covers 15 residues. The CDR3 loop is CASSAQTGTRAIQYF. The DNA for the CDR3 is TGTGCCAGCAGCGCCCAGACCGGGACAAGGGCGATTCAGTACTTC.

V and J are TRBV18 and TRBJ1-5; 7 positions agree with TRBD1. The length of the CDR3 is 14 residues. V was pared by 4 bases and J by 4 bases, with 4 bases of the junction left unmatched. CDR1 KGHSH and CDR2 LQKENI come from the germline V gene. CDR3 in DNA: TGTGCCAGCTCACAGGGACAGATTAATCAGCCCCAGCATTTT. Translation gives CASSQGQINQPQHF.

V and J are TRBV10-3 and TRBJ2-7, with D tentatively TRBD2 (6 bases). V was shortened by 2 bases and J by 6 bases, with 11 bases between the two germline ends. The CDR3 sequence is 13 residues long. Looked up from germline, CDR1 is ENHRY and CDR2 is SYGVKD. This CDR3 is CAISEMEGFEQYF. As DNA, the CDR3 is TGTGCCATCAGTGAGATGGAGGGGTTCGAGCAGTACTTC.

The chain carries TRBV11-2 and TRBJ2-1; the D is unclear. The germline V and J ends were trimmed by 5 bases and 8 bases, with 10 bases remaining between them. The CDR3 consists of 12 residues. The germline CDR1 and CDR2 sequences are SGHAT and FQNNGV. The CDR3 region is CASSRNRDEQFF. CDR3 in DNA: TGTGCCAGCAGCCGAAACCGGGATGAGCAGTTCTTC.

The chain joins TRBV9 to TRBJ2-3, with 7 bases fitting TRBD2. The CDR3 consists of 15 residues. Germline-derived CDR1 and CDR2 are SGDLS and YYNGEE. Trimming took 2 bases from V and 15 from J; bases not matched to a gene: 18. The DNA of the CDR3 is TGTGCCAGCAGCGTTAGGGAGGGTTTGAGCGGGATCCCTTATTTT. Its protein is CASSVREGLSGIPYF.

This chain connects TRBV7-2 to TRBJ1-6; no reliable D call. Trimming stripped 3 bases from V and 3 bases from J, with 6 bases between. Germline V CDR1 and CDR2: SGHTA, FQGNSA. The CDR3 consists of 14 residues. This CDR3 is CASSLAVYNSPLHF. For the CDR3, the DNA is TGTGCCAGCAGCTTGGCGGTCTATAATTCACCCCTCCACTTT.

The chain joins TRBV2 to TRBJ1-2; 7 bases are shared with TRBD1. The CDR3 is made up of 14 amino acids. The V gene's germline CDR1 is SNHLY and CDR2 FYNNEI. Unmatched junction bases numbered 10, after V lost 4 bases and J lost 8 bases. Here the CDR3 reads CASSVKGDSQGYTF. CDR3 bases: TGTGCCAGCAGTGTCAAAGGGGACAGCCAGGGCTACACCTTC.

The V call is TRBV18, the J call TRBJ1-3; no reliable D call. V lost 2 bases, J lost 1 base, and 15 bases lay in between. Per germline, CDR1 KGHSH and CDR2 LQKENI. CDR3 size: 17 residues. In nucleotides, the CDR3 is TGTGCCAGCTCACCAGCCAATTATCGTGAGTCTGGAAACACCATATATTTT. It codes for CASSPANYRESGNTIYF. Full variable domain (rest looked up from reference TRBV18 and TRBJ1-3): NAGVMQNPRHLVRRRGQEARLRCSPMKGHSHVYWYRQLPEEGLKFMVYLQKENIIDESGMPKERFSAEFPKEGPSILRIQQVVRGDSAAYFCASSPANYRESGNTIYFGEGSWLTVV.

The rearrangement links TRBV7-9 to TRBJ2-7, with 11 positions matching TRBD2. Trimming at V came to 2 bases and at J to 6 bases, leaving 12 bases not matched to a gene. Germline assignment: CDR1 SEHNR and CDR2 FQNEAQ (reference sequence). CDR3 length: 17 residues. CDR3 bases: TGTGCCAGCAGCTTATTCATTTGGGGGACTAGCGGAACCGAGCAGTACTTC. It is translated as CASSLFIWGTSGTEQYF. The full variable domain, completed using reference TRBV7-9 and TRBJ2-7, is DTGVSQNPRHKITKRGQNVTFRCDPISEHNRLYWYRQTLGQGPEFLTYFQNEAQLEKSRLLSDRFSAERPKGSFSTLEIQRTEQGDSAMYLCASSLFIWGTSGTEQYFGPGTRLTVT.

This chain uses TRBV6-5 with TRBJ2-7; 13 bases line up with TRBD2. CDR1 is MNHEY and CDR2 is SVGAGI in the germline V gene. V gave up 5 bases and J gave up 4 bases; unmatched junction bases: 5. The CDR3 is 15 residues long. The CDR3 DNA follows: TGTGCCAGCAGTCTAGGGACTAGCGGGACGTACGAGCAGTACTTC. It yields the protein CASSLGTSGTYEQYF.